What follows are 2 T cell receptor beta chains derived from one specimen sequenced in a study of blood T cell repertoires in COVID-19. Repertoires were generated with immunoSEQ multiplex PCR, while TCRdb's copy carries only in-frame clones and drops some. The sample carries 150,000 to 200,000 clones, 86% recorded once. The sequenced sample consisted of peripheral blood. These receptors all stem from a man younger than 30 with acute or convalescent COVID-19.

This chain uses TRBV5-4 with TRBJ1-1; 8 bases map to TRBD1. The J segment lost 0 bases and the V segment lost 4 bases, leaving 11 bases of the junction unmatched. The CDR3 is made up of 17 amino acids. Germline assignment: CDR1 SGHNT and CDR2 YYREEE (reference sequence). CDR3 DNA sequence: TGTGCCAGCAGCGTGGGGACAGGAGATATTTTGAACACTGAAGCTTTCTTT. Amino acid sequence: CASSVGTGDILNTEAFF.

This clone occurred a few times. This rearrangement joins TRBV10-3 to TRBJ1-5; D is ambiguous. The CDR3 runs to 15 residues. Looked up from germline, CDR1 is ENHRY and CDR2 is SYGVKD. Trimming pared 0 bases from V and 0 bases from J, leaving 6 bases between. CDR3 sequence (DNA): TGTGCCATCAGTGAGTCGAACACTAGCAATCAGCCCCAGCATTTT. This codes for CAISESNTSNQPQHF.